This T cell receptor (beta chain) is from a study of blood T cell repertoires in COVID-19 (dated by TCRdb to 2020 to 2022). In terms of the full investigation: Collaborator samples came from the United States, Italy and Spain and covered acute and convalescent phases of COVID-19. Where HLA class I and class II types were available, the types were taken from metadata supplied by the sample provider, not from assay-based typing. Deeply sampled blood TCRbeta repertoires from subjects exposed to, actively infected with, or recovered from COVID-19 were included in the dataset. Nearly every sample came with metadata listing a de-identified subject ID, COVID-19 status, age in years and sex. The samples were drawn from two sources: the first 160 participants of the ongoing ImmuneRACE study, and 1,000 to 1,500 subjects contributed by 6 global collaborators. The repertoires were released in a freely available public database meant as a resource for research on the immune response to SARS-CoV-2. The prospective study material was composed of cDNA or gDNA derived from T cells, B-cell-depleted T cells, or PBMCs.

On this clone: Its antigen remains unidentified. Within one base of it there is no much larger clone, and no base qualities were kept.

Results the study describes overall, beyond this receptor: Clinical and demographic metadata were provided uncurated, with the amount varying by source and participant.

A second Seattle source provided samples from volunteer blood donors who had recovered from COVID-19. Collaborating institutions collected whole blood in K2EDTA tubes following their own protocols. For TCRbeta analysis, collaborators shipped samples in one of three forms: frozen whole blood, isolated PBMCs, or DNA extracted from either of those sample types. TCRbeta CDR3 regions were amplified from genomic DNA by means of the immunoSEQ Assay, a bias-controlled multiplex PCR. In the authors' own workflow: The number of nucleated cells in each sample was estimated by amplification of reference gene primers within the assay. To quantify the absolute abundance of each unique TCRbeta CDR3 rearrangement, sequence reads were collapsed and filtered. Productive Simpson clonality was computed per sample as the square root of Simpson's diversity index over productive rearrangements. Entries here come from immuneACCESS through TCRdb and include only in-frame sequences with V and J called. Some clones fail to appear in such tables; in the studies checked, an unresolved V gene covers under half of the shortfall, and the cause of the remainder is unknown. V and J calls and clone size come straight from that table; D and trimming were deduced from the DNA. The sample has around 370,000 clones on record, around nine tenths of them singletons. The biggest ten clones account for around 3.3% of the sample.

From a lookup of the germline V gene, CDR1 and CDR2 are MNHEY and SVGEGT. The CDR3, cysteine through phenylalanine, is 19 amino acids long. CDR3 DNA only is kept here, 57 bases in frame from base 1. Trimming accounts for 5 bases at V and 5 bases at J, while the number of junction bases matched to no gene is 19. The receptor was derived from a woman between 18 and 30 years old who had recovered from COVID-19. The specimen sequenced was peripheral blood. The sequence is built from TRBV6-2 or TRBV6-3 and TRBJ1-1; TRBD1 fits 11 bases in the junction. The CDR3 has the sequence CASSRTAFLGTGGRTEAFF. In nucleotide form, the sequence is TGTGCCAGCAGTCGGACGGCTTTCCTGGGGACAGGGGGTAGAACTGAAGCTTTCTTT.